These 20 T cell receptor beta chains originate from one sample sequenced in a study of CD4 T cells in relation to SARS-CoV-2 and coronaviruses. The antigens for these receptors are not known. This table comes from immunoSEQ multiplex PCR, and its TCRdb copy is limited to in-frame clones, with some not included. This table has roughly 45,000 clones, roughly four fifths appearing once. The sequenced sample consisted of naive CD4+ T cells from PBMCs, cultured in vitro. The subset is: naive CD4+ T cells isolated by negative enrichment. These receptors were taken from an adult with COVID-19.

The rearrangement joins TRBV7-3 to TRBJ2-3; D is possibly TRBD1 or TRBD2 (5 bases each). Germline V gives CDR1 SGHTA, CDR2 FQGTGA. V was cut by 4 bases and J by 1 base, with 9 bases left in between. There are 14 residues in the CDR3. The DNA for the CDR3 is TGTGCCAGCAGCTCCGGGGCGGGCACAGATACGCAGTATTTT. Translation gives CASSSGAGTDTQYF.

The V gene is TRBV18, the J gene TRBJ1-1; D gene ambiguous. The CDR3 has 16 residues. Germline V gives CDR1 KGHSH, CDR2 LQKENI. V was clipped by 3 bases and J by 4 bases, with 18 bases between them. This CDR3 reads CASSPRRSTVGTEAFF. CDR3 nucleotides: TGTGCCAGCTCACCTCGTAGATCCACCGTGGGCACTGAAGCTTTCTTT.

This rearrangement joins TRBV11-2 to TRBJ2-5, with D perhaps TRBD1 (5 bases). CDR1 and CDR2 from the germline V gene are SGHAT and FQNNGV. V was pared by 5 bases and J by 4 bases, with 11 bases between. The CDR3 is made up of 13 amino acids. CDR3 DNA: TGTGCCAGCAGCAAAGGGGTAGGAGAGACCCAGTACTTC. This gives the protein CASSKGVGETQYF.

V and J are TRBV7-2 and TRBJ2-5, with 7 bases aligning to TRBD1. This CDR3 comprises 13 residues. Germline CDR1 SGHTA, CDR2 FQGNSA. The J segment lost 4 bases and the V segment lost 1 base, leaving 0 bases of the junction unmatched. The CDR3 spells CASSLDRGETQYF. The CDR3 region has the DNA TGTGCCAGCAGCTTAGACAGGGGAGAGACCCAGTACTTC.

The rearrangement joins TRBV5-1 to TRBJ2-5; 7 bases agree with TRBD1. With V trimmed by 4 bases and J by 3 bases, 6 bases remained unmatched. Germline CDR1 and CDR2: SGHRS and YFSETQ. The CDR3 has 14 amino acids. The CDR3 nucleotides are TGCGCCAGCAGCCCCGACACAGGGGAAGAGACCCAGTACTTC. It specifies CASSPDTGEETQYF. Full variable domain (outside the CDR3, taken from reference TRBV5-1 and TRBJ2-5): KAGVTQTPRYLIKTRGQQVTLSCSPISGHRSVSWYQQTPGQGLQFLFEYFSETQRNKGNFPGRFSGRQFSNSRSEMNVSTLELGDSALYLCASSPDTGEETQYFGPGTRLLVL.

CDR3 nucleotides: TGTGCCACCAGCGAGTACAGGGACGGGTTAGAGACCCAGTACTTC. It yields the protein CATSEYRDGLETQYF. V usage is TRBV15 and J usage is TRBJ2-5; D might be TRBD1 (6 bases). Trimming removed 5 bases from V and 4 bases from J, with 17 bases in between. The CDR3 spans 15 residues. Germline V gene sequence: CDR1 LNHNV, CDR2 YYDKDF (reference sequence).

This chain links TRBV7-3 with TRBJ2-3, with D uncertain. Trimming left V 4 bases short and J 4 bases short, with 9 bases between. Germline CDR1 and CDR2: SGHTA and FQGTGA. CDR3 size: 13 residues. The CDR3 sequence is CASSSGDSDTQYF. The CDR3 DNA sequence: TGTGCCAGCAGCTCAGGAGACTCAGATACGCAGTATTTT.

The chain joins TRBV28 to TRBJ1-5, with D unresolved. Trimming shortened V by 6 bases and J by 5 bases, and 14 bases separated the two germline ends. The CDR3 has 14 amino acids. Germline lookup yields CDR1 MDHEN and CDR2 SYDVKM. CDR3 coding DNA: TGTGCCAGCAGCCCCGGGCCTACGGATCAGCCCCAGCATTTT. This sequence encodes CASSPGPTDQPQHF. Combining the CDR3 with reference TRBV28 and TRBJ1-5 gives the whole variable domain DVKVTQSSRYLVKRTGEKVFLECVQDMDHENMFWYRQDPGLGLRLIYFSYDVKMKEKGDIPEGYSVSREKKERFSLILESASTNQTSMYLCASSPGPTDQPQHFGDGTRLSIL.

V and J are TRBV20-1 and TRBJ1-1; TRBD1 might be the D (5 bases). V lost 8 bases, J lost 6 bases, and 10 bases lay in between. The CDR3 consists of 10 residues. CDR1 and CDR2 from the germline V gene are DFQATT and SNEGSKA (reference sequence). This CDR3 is CSSPGAEAFF. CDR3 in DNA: TGCAGTTCTCCGGGGGCTGAAGCTTTCTTT.

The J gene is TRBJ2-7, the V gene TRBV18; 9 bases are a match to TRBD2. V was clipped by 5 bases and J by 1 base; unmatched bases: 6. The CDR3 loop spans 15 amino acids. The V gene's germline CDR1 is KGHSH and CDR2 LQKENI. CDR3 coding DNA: TGTGCCAGCTCAGTTAGCGGGAGTTGGTCCTACGAGCAGTACTTC. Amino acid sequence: CASSVSGSWSYEQYF.

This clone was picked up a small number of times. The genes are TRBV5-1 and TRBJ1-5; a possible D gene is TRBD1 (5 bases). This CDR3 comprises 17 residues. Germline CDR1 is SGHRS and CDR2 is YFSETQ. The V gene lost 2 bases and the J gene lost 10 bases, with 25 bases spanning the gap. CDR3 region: CASSLFPVGTFPQPQHF. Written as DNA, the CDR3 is TGCGCCAGCAGCTTATTTCCTGTGGGGACCTTCCCTCAACCCCAGCATTTT.

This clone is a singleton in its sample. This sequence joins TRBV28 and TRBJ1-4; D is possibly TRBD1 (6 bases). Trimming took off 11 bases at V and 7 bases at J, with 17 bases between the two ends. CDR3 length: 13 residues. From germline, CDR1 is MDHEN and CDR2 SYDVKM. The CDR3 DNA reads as TGTGCCGTTCGGGGGGGGCGTTTTGAAAAACTGTTTTTT. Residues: CAVRGGRFEKLFF.

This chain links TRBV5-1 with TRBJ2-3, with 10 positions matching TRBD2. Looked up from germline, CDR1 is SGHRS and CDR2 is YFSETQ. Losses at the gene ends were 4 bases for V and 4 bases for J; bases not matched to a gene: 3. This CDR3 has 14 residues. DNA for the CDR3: TGCGCCAGCAGCCTTGGACTAGCGGCAGATACGCAGTATTTT. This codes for CASSLGLAADTQYF.

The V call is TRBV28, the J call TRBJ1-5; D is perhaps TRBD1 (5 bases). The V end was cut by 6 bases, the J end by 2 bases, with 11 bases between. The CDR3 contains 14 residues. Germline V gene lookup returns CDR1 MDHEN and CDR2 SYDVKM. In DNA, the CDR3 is TGTGCCAGCAGGGGGGGGATGGGCAATCAGCCCCAGCATTTT. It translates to CASRGGMGNQPQHF.

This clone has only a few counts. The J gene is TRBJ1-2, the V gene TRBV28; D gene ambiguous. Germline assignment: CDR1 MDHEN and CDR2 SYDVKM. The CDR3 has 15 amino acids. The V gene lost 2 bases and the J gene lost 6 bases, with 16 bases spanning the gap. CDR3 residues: CASSLPTRSSDGYTF. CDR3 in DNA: TGTGCCAGCAGTTTACCCACAAGGTCGTCGGATGGCTACACCTTC.

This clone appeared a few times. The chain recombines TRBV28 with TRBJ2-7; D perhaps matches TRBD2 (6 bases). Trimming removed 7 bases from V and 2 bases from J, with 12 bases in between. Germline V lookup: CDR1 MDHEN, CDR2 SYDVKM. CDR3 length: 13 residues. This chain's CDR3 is CASKRDLPYEQYF. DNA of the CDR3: TGTGCCAGCAAAAGGGACTTGCCCTACGAGCAGTACTTC.

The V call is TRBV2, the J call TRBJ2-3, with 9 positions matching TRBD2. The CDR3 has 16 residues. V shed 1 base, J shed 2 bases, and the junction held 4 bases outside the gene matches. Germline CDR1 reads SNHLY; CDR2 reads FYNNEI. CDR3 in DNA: TGTGCCAGCAGTGAAGTCCAGCGGGAGGACACAGATACGCAGTATTTT. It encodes CASSEVQREDTDTQYF.

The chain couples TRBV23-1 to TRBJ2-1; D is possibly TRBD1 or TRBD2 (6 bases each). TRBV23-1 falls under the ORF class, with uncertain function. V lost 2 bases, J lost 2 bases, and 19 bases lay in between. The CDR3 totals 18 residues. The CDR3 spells CASSQPLGGRFTYNEQFF. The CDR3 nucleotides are TGCGCCAGCAGTCAACCCCTGGGGGGCAGGTTCACCTACAATGAGCAGTTCTTC.

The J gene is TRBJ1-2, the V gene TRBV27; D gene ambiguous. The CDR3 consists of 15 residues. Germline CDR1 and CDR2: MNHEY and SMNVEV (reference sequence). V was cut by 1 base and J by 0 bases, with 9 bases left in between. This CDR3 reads CASSLLGRTNYGYTF. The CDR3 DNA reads TGTGCCAGCAGTTTATTAGGGCGAACTAACTATGGCTACACCTTC.

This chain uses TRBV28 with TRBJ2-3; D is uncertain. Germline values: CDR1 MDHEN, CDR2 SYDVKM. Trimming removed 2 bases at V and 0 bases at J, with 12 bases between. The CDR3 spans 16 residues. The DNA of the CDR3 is TGTGCCAGCAGTTTAAGGCAGAGCTCTAGCACAGATACGCAGTATTTT. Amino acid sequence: CASSLRQSSSTDTQYF. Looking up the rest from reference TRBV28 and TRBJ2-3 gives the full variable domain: DVKVTQSSRYLVKRTGEKVFLECVQDMDHENMFWYRQDPGLGLRLIYFSYDVKMKEKGDIPEGYSVSREKKERFSLILESASTNQTSMYLCASSLRQSSSTDTQYFGPGTRLTVL.